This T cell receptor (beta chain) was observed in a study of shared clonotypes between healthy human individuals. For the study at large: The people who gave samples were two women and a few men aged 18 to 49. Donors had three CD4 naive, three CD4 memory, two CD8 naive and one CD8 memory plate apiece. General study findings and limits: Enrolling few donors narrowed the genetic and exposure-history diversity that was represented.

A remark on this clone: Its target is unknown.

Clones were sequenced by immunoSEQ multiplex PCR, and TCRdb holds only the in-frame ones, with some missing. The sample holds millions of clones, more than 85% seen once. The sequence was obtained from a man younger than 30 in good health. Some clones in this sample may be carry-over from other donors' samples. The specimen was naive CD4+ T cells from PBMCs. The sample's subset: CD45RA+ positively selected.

The CDR3 loop reads CASSLGLAPLTEQFF. DNA for the CDR3: TGTGCCAGCAGCTTAGGACTAGCTCCCTTAACTGAGCAGTTCTTC. V gene TRBV11-2 combines with J gene TRBJ2-1, with 7 bases lining up with TRBD2. After removal of 1 base from V and 9 bases from J, the junction contained 9 bases not matched to a gene. CDR1 is SGHAT, CDR2 FQNNGV, per germline. This CDR3 contains 15 residues.